The rows below give T cell receptor beta chains drawn from one sample of a study of blood T cell repertoires in COVID-19. Using immunoSEQ multiplex PCR, the repertoire was profiled, and TCRdb retains in-frame clones only, with some absent. Of 300,000 to 400,000 clones in the sample, about 90% were seen once. Material for sequencing was peripheral blood. The receptor source for this set is a woman between 18 and 30 years old who had recovered from COVID-19. The CDR3 runs from the conserved cysteine through the conserved F or W. A D gene is named only where the DNA matches it firmly. Size tells how often a clone was seen (once, few, many) or the class of an expanded clone, and some rows leave it out.

>TRBJ2-2|NA|TRBV9|TRBD1
TGTGCCAGCAGTCCTCGGACAGGGAGGAACACCGGGGAGCTGTTTTTT
CASSPRTGRNTGELFF
>TRBJ2-5|NA|TRBV7-2|NA
TGTGCCAGCAGCTTAGGAGGGGGAGAGACCCAGTACTTC
CASSLGGGETQYF
>TRBJ2-2|few|TRBV7-8|NA
TGTGCCAGCAGCTCCCCTATACGGGAGCTGTTTTTT
CASSSPIRELFF
>TRBJ1-6|NA|TRBV2|NA
TGTGCCAGCAGTGAAAGGGGTTATAATTCACCCCTCCACTTT
CASSERGYNSPLHF
>TRBJ2-1|NA|TRBV27|TRBD2
TGTGCCAGCAGTTTAATGTCGGGAGGCCACAATGAGCAGTTCTTC
CASSLMSGGHNEQFF
>TRBJ2-3|NA|TRBV24-1|TRBD1
TGTGCCACCAGTGATGGGGGACAGGGCACAGATACGCAGTATTTT
CATSDGGQGTDTQYF
>TRBJ1-2|NA|TRBV30|NA
TGTGCCTGGAGTCGGGAACGGGCCTATGGCTACACCTTC
CAWSRERAYGYTF
>TRBJ2-3|NA|TRBV6-2/TRBV6-3|TRBD1
TGTGCCAGCAGTGGGACAGGCGACACAGATACGCAGTATTTT
CASSGTGDTDTQYF
>TRBJ1-2|once|TRBV27|TRBD1
TGTGCCAGCAGTTTGGGACAGGTACCCTCTAACTATGGCTACACCTTC
CASSLGQVPSNYGYTF
>TRBJ2-1|NA|TRBV30|TRBD2
TGTGCCTGGAGTGTACCGAGGACTAGCGGGGGTAGGAATGAGCAGTTCTTC
CAWSVPRTSGGRNEQFF
>TRBJ2-5|NA|TRBV5-8|NA
TGTGCCAGCAGCTCTAGCCCTGGGAGTTATGAGACCCAGTACTTC
CASSSSPGSYETQYF
>TRBJ1-2|NA|TRBV5-1|NA
TGCGCCAGCAGCTTCGACAGGTTTGGCTACACCTTC
CASSFDRFGYTF
>TRBJ2-1|NA|TRBV7-2|NA
TGTGCCAGCAGCTTGGTCCGGGAGTGGCAGTTCTTC
CASSLVREWQFF
>TRBJ2-6|NA|TRBV19|TRBD2
TGTGCCAGTAGTATAGTTTACCCTAGCGGATCTGGGGCCAACGTCCTGACTTTC
CASSIVYPSGSGANVLTF
>TRBJ2-2|NA|TRBV7-2|TRBD2
TGTGCCAGCCGTGACGGACTAGCGGGGACCGGGGAGCTGTTTTTT
CASRDGLAGTGELFF
>TRBJ2-1|NA|TRBV5-1|NA
TGCGCCAGCAGCGCAGGGGACTACTTCTCCTACAATGAGCAGTTCTTC
CASSAGDYFSYNEQFF
>TRBJ1-1|NA|TRBV24-1|TRBD1
TGTGCCACCAGTGATACCGACATCCGACAGGGTAAATTGAACACTGAAGCTTTCTTT
CATSDTDIRQGKLNTEAFF
>TRBJ1-3|NA|TRBV4-3|NA
TGCGCCAGCAGCCCGACCGGGGGAAACACCATATATTTT
CASSPTGGNTIYF
>TRBJ2-1|NA|TRBV19|TRBD2
TGTGCCAGTTGCGCTAGCGGGAGCCATGAGCAGTTCTTC
CASCASGSHEQFF
>TRBJ2-5|NA|TRBV5-5|NA
TGTGCCAGCAGCCAGTACCAAGAGACCCAGTACTTC
CASSQYQETQYF
>TRBJ2-1|NA|TRBV9|NA
TGTGCCAGCAGCGTAGGGTTAGCGCAATCCTACAATGAGCAGTTCTTC
CASSVGLAQSYNEQFF
>TRBJ1-1|NA|TRBV7-9|NA
TGTGCCAGCAGCTTCGACAGCAACACTGAAGCTTTCTTT
CASSFDSNTEAFF
>TRBJ1-5|NA|TRBV12-5|NA
TGTGCTAGTGGTCCCCCAGACAGGACACAGCATTTT
CASGPPDRTQHF
>TRBJ1-2|NA|TRBV4-3|NA
TGCGCCAGCAGCCAAGTGGGGGACTTTGCTGGCTACACCTTC
CASSQVGDFAGYTF
>TRBJ1-1|NA|TRBV10-3|TRBD1
TGTGCCAGCACAGGGGGCGTAGGGGGCACTGAAGCTTTCTTT
CASTGGVGGTEAFF
>TRBJ1-3|once|TRBV18|NA
TGTGCCAGCTCACCAATTATTAGCGGGGAGACTACTGGAAACACCATATATTTT
CASSPIISGETTGNTIYF
>TRBJ1-1|NA|TRBV18|NA
TGTGCCAGCTCACCATTTTTCAGGGGAAGGAACACTGAAGCTTTCTTT
CASSPFFRGRNTEAFF
>TRBJ1-1|NA|TRBV21-1|NA
TGTGCCAGCAGCAAACCCGAACCAGGACAGCTCAATGTACAGAACACTGAAGCTTTCTTT
CASSKPEPGQLNVQNTEAFF
>TRBJ1-1|NA|TRBV5-4|TRBD1
TGTGCCAGCAGCCTTCAGCAGGGGGCGAACTCTGAAGCTTTCTTT
CASSLQQGANSEAFF
>TRBJ1-2|NA|TRBV25-1|TRBD1
TGTGCCAGCAGTGGAAGGGACAGAAACTATGGCTACACCTTC
CASSGRDRNYGYTF
>TRBJ2-1|NA|TRBV6-5|NA
TGTGCCAGCAGTTCCCGACAAGACATCTACAATGAGCAGTTCTTC
CASSSRQDIYNEQFF
>TRBJ1-3|NA|TRBV5-1|TRBD1
TGCGCCAGCAGCCGTGACAGGGCGGTAGCTGGAAACACCATATATTTT
CASSRDRAVAGNTIYF
>TRBJ1-3|NA|TRBV5-4|NA
TGTGCCAGCAGCTTACAGGGCCGATCTGGAAACACCATATATTTT
CASSLQGRSGNTIYF
>TRBJ1-4|few|TRBV11-2|NA
TGTGCCAGCAGCTCCTCGGGGGGATCAACTAATGAAAAACTGTTTTTT
CASSSSGGSTNEKLFF
>TRBJ2-1|NA|TRBV12-3/TRBV12-4|TRBD1
TGTGCCAGCAGTTTGAGGGGGCTCAATGAGCAGTTCTTC
CASSLRGLNEQFF
>TRBJ2-2|NA|TRBV19|NA
TGTGCCAGTAGTCGGGACACCGGGGAGCTGTTTTTT
CASSRDTGELFF
>TRBJ1-1|NA|TRBV6-5|NA
TGTGCCAGCAACATACAGGGCGTGATTGAAGCTTTCTTT
CASNIQGVIEAFF
>TRBJ2-5|NA|TRBV5-4|NA
TGTGCCAGCAGCTTGCAGGAGACCCAGTACTTC
CASSLQETQYF
>TRBJ2-5|NA|TRBV4-3|NA
TGCGCCAGCAGCCAAGACCTACAAGAGACCCAGTACTTC
CASSQDLQETQYF
>TRBJ2-5|NA|TRBV11-3|TRBD2
TGTGCCAGCAGCTTAGAAGGACTAGCATCAGAGACCCAGTACTTC
CASSLEGLASETQYF
>TRBJ2-1|NA|TRBV7-9|NA
TGTGCCAGCAGCTATACAGACCACTCCTACAATGAGCAGTTCTTC
CASSYTDHSYNEQFF
>TRBJ2-3|NA|TRBV29-1|TRBD1
TGCAGCCCCCCGACAGGGGATGAAAACTGGGATACGCAGTATTTT
CSPPTGDENWDTQYF
>TRBJ2-3|NA|TRBV27|NA
TGTGCCAGCAAGAGAGCCGAGGGCACAGATACGCAGTATTTT
CASKRAEGTDTQYF
>TRBJ2-3|NA|TRBV29-1|TRBD2
TGCAGCGTTGGGCTAGCGGGAGGGAATACGCAGTATTTT
CSVGLAGGNTQYF
>TRBJ2-1|NA|TRBV5-6|TRBD1
TGTGCCAGCAGCCCTAGGGACAGGACCGACTACAATGAGCAGTTCTTC
CASSPRDRTDYNEQFF
>TRBJ2-3|NA|TRBV6-4|NA
TGTGCCAGCAGTGAAGGAGAAACGGGGACAGATACGCAGTATTTT
CASSEGETGTDTQYF
>TRBJ2-3|NA|TRBV3-1/TRBV3-2|NA
TGTGCCAGCAGCCAAAACGGGATCCCCACAGATACGCAGTATTTT
CASSQNGIPTDTQYF
>TRBJ2-2|NA|TRBV6-2/TRBV6-3|TRBD2
TGTGCCAGCAGTCTCCCTTCTAGCGGGAGGGCCCTCGGCGGGGAGCTGTTTTTT
CASSLPSSGRALGGELFF
>TRBJ1-5|NA|TRBV6-2/TRBV6-3|NA
TGTGCCAGCAGTTACTCGCTTAAATCAAAGACAGACATAAAACCCGATCAGCCCCAGCATTTT
CASSYSLKSKTDIKPDQPQHF
>TRBJ2-1|NA|TRBV7-2|TRBD2
TGTGCCAGCAGCTCGCGGGGGACTAGCGGGAGGGCCGCCGTCTTC
CASSSRGTSGRAAVF
>TRBJ1-1|NA|TRBV6-5|TRBD1
TGTGCCAGCAGTAGGACAGGGGGCAATGAAGCTTTCTTT
CASSRTGGNEAFF
>TRBJ2-5|NA|TRBV18|NA
TGTGCCAGCTCACGAGACAGATACCAAGAGACCCAGTACTTC
CASSRDRYQETQYF
>TRBJ1-2|NA|TRBV24-1|NA
TGTGCCACCAGTGGCCCGGGAGGGCGCGGCTACACCTTC
CATSGPGGRGYTF